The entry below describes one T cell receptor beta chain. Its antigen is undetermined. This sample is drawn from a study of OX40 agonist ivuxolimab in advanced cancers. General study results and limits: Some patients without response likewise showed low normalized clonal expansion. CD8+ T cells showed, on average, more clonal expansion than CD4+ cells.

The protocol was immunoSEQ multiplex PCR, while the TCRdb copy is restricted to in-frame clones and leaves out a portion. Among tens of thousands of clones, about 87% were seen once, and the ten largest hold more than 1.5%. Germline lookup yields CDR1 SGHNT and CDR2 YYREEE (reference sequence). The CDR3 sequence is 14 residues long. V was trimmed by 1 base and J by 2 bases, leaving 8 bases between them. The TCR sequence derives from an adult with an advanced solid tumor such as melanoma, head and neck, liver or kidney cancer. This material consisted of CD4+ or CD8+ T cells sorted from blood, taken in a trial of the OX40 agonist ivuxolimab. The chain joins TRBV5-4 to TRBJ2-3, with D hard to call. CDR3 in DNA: TGTGCCAGCAGCTTGCGGAGTGCCACAGATACGCAGTATTTT. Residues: CASSLRSATDTQYF.